The clone carrying this TCR beta chain was recorded once. What it recognizes is unknown. This sample is drawn from a study of OX40 agonist ivuxolimab in advanced cancers. The overall study: As their treatment, patients were administered ivuxolimab, an agonistic anti-OX40 (CD134) antibody. The dose-escalation group included hepatocellular carcinoma, melanoma, renal cell carcinoma and head and neck cancer.

V lost 8 bases to trimming and J lost 5 bases, with 21 bases between them. The germline V gene has CDR1 GTSNPN and CDR2 SVGIG (reference sequence). The CDR3 runs to 14 residues. Here immunoSEQ multiplex PCR was the method, and the copy in TCRdb shows in-frame clones only, minus some. The sample has 50,000 to 65,000 clones; approximately 92% are singletons. General study points: The mean number of expanded clones was higher in CD8+ T cells than in CD4+. Antigen specificity remained undetermined for the expanded peripheral T cells.

The sequence was collected from an adult with an advanced solid tumor such as melanoma, head and neck, liver or kidney cancer. The sample here was CD4+ or CD8+ T cells sorted from blood, taken in a trial of the OX40 agonist ivuxolimab. This rearrangement joins TRBV30 to TRBJ1-2; no definite D call. CDR3 sequence (DNA): TGTGCCGGGCTGACCGCGAGGGCCCGATATGGCTACACCTTC. This encodes CAGLTARARYGYTF.